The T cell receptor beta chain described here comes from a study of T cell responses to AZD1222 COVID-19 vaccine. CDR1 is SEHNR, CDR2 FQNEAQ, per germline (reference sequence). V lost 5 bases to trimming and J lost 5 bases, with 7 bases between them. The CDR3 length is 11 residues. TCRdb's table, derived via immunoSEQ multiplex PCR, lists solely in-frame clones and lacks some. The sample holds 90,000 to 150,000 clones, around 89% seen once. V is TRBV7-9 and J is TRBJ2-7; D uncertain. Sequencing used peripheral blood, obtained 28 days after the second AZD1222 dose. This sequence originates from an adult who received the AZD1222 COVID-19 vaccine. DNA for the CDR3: TGTGCCAGCAGCCTTAACAACGAGCAGTACTTC. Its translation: CASSLNNEQYF.